This T cell receptor (beta chain) stems from a study of T cells in localized non-small cell lung cancer. Assay: immunoSEQ multiplex PCR; the TCRdb copy retains only in-frame clones and omits some. The table shows approximately 40,000 clones, with approximately 86% occurring only once. Findings and caveats of the study: Heterogeneity stays possible, as sequencing covered only one tumor region. Adjacent uninvolved lung tissue had the highest T cell clonality, exceeding tumor. Those with higher blood T cell density had longer overall survival.

This clone was seen only a few times. Its target is not known. The source material was peripheral blood, sampled before any cancer treatment. The sequence came from a man aged 40 to 75 with stage I lung adenocarcinoma.

The CDR3 bases are TGTGCCAGCACCTTGTTGCAACAGGGGGCGGACGAGCAGTACTTC. Translation gives CASTLLQQGADEQYF. V and J are TRBV7-9 and TRBJ2-7; TRBD1 matches at 9 bases. V shed 7 bases, J shed 5 bases, and the junction held 12 bases outside the gene matches. Germline V CDR1 and CDR2: SEHNR, FQNEAQ (reference sequence). This CDR3 is 15 amino acids long. The variable domain in full, with the rest retrieved from reference TRBV7-9 and TRBJ2-7, is DTGVSQNPRHKITKRGQNVTFRCDPISEHNRLYWYRQTLGQGPEFLTYFQNEAQLEKSRLLSDRFSAERPKGSFSTLEIQRTEQGDSAMYLCASTLLQQGADEQYFGPGTRLTVT.